A single sample gave rise to the 13 T cell receptor beta chains below, sequenced in a study of T-cell reconstitution after alpha-beta-depleted transplantation in children. TCRbeta library construction was performed incorporating unique molecular identifiers. TCRdb re-called the PCR reads with MiXCR, one entry per CDR3 protein. This sample yields a few hundred thousand distinct CDR3 sequences, of which roughly 27% are seen a single time; around a third belongs to the top ten. The starting material was PBMCs, obtained before TCRalphabeta/CD19-depleted stem cell transplant. Every receptor here comes from a boy under two years old with Wiskott-Aldrich syndrome, due to receive a stem cell transplant.

The genes are TRBV10-3 and TRBJ2-7; D possibly corresponds to TRBD1 (6 bases). V shed 6 bases and J shed 1 base, with 10 bases lying between them. The CDR3 loop spans 13 amino acids. Per the germline V gene, CDR1 is ENHRY and CDR2 is SYGVKD. Written as DNA, the CDR3 is TGTGCCATCAGGCCGACAGGTTCCTACGAGCAGTACTTC. This encodes CAIRPTGSYEQYF.

The rearrangement links TRBV20-1 to TRBJ2-7; 7 bases line up with TRBD1. The germline gives CDR1 DFQATT, CDR2 SNEGSKA (reference sequence). This CDR3 is 11 amino acids long. Trimming cost V 4 bases and J 7 bases; bases outside gene matches: 4. DNA of the CDR3: TGCAGTGCTAACAGGGGTGAAGAGCAGTACTTC. It yields the protein CSANRGEEQYF.

The chain combines TRBV5-1 with TRBJ2-1; D is perhaps TRBD1 or TRBD2 (5 bases each). V gave up 7 bases and J gave up 6 bases, with 11 bases separating them. Germline V lookup: CDR1 SGHRS, CDR2 YFSETQ. This CDR3 is built from 12 residues. The CDR3 protein is CASRDESNEQFF. The CDR3 region has the DNA TGCGCCAGCCGGGACGAGAGCAATGAGCAGTTCTTC.

This clonotype was counted only a few times. The gene calls are TRBV6-1 and TRBJ1-3; 11 bases match TRBD1. CDR1 and CDR2 (germline): MNHNS, SASEGT. The CDR3 extends over 18 amino acids. V was pared by 6 bases and J by 4 bases, with 14 bases of the junction left unmatched. The CDR3 nucleotides read TGTGCCAGCAGGACCTGGAGGGGACAGGGGGGAAGAGGAAACACCATATATTTT. Protein: CASRTWRGQGGRGNTIYF.

This clonotype was picked up one time. One end of the junction fails to match germline, which may point to a read error. The chain combines TRBV10-3 with TRBJ2-1; 9 positions match TRBD2. The germline V gene has CDR1 ENHRY and CDR2 SYGVKD. The CDR3 consists of 15 residues. CDR3 sequence: CAIRESLAGNNEQFF. CDR3 nucleotides: TGTGCCATCAGGGAGTCGCTAGCGGGGAACAATGAGCAGTTCTTC.

This clonotype was observed a handful of times. V usage is TRBV24-1 and J usage is TRBJ2-3, with TRBD2 as a possible D gene (6 bases). This CDR3 contains 14 residues. Trimming removed 9 bases at V and 0 bases at J, with 12 bases between. Germline V gene lookup returns CDR1 KGHDR and CDR2 SFDVKD. Here the CDR3 reads CATSLALSTDTQYF. The DNA of the CDR3 is TGTGCCACCTCCCTAGCGCTCAGCACAGATACGCAGTATTTT.

The V gene is TRBV10-3, the J gene TRBJ2-7, with no clear D. V lost 5 bases and J lost 2, with 10 bases in between. The germline CDR1 and CDR2 sequences are ENHRY and SYGVKD. There are 13 residues in the CDR3. CDR3 protein: CAISRGVTYEQYF. Written as DNA, the CDR3 is TGTGCCATCAGTCGTGGAGTGACCTACGAGCAGTACTTC.

The genes are TRBV7-2 and TRBJ1-1; 8 bases match TRBD1. Germline CDR1 SGHTA, CDR2 FQGNSA. Unmatched junction bases numbered 9, after V lost 4 bases and J lost 11 bases. The CDR3 spans 13 residues. The CDR3 sequence is CASSSGQGGLAFF. The CDR3 region has the DNA TGTGCCAGCAGCTCCGGACAGGGAGGGTTGGCTTTCTTT. The whole variable domain, remainder taken from reference TRBV7-2 and TRBJ1-1, is GAGVSQSPSNKVTEKGKDVELRCDPISGHTALYWYRQSLGQGLEFLIYFQGNSAPDKSGLPSDRFSAERTGGSVSTLTIQRTQQEDSAVYLCASSSGQGGLAFFGQGTRLTVV.

The chain joins TRBV29-1 to TRBJ2-5; no clear D gene. From germline, CDR1 is SQVTM and CDR2 ANQGSEA. The CDR3 loop spans 11 amino acids. The ends were cut back, 5 bases at V and 2 bases at J, with 6 bases in the middle. The chain's CDR3 is CSVRFQETQYF. The CDR3 region has the DNA TGCAGCGTTCGCTTTCAAGAGACCCAGTACTTC.

This clonotype was seen only a few times. The chain couples TRBV27 to TRBJ2-5, with D perhaps matching TRBD1 or TRBD2 (5 bases each). Trimming cost V 1 base and J 3 bases, with 9 bases left between them. Germline CDR1 and CDR2: MNHEY and SMNVEV (reference sequence). This CDR3 is built from 14 residues. The CDR3 DNA is TGTGCCAGCAGTTTATTGGGACGGAAAGAGACCCAGTACTTC. It is translated as CASSLLGRKETQYF.

V usage is TRBV4-1 and J usage is TRBJ2-5; 10 nucleotides match TRBD2. From germline, CDR1 is MGHRA and CDR2 YSYEKL. The CDR3 extends over 14 amino acids. The ends lost 4 bases at V and 6 bases at J; junction bases unmatched: 5. The CDR3 DNA follows: TGCGCCAGCAGCCCTCAACTAGCGGGACAGACCCAGTACTTC. Its translation is CASSPQLAGQTQYF.

Here the CDR3 DNA reads TGTGCCTGGGGGGTGGGCTACAATGAGCAGTTCTTC. As protein: CAWGVGYNEQFF. The chain carries TRBV30 and TRBJ2-1; D ambiguous. The CDR3 is 12 residues long. Germline V gene sequence: CDR1 GTSNPN, CDR2 SVGIG (reference sequence). Between the trimmed V and J ends, which lost 5 bases and 3 bases, there was a span of 8 bases. Full variable domain (rest looked up from reference TRBV30 and TRBJ2-1): SQTIHQWPATLVQPVGSPLSLECTVEGTSNPNLYWYRQAAGRGLQLLFYSVGIGQISSEVPQNLSASRPQDRQFILSSKKLLLSDSGFYLCAWGVGYNEQFFGPGTRLTVL.

The chain combines TRBV7-2 with TRBJ2-3; D is ambiguous. The germline V gene encodes CDR1 SGHTA and CDR2 FQGNSA. This CDR3 region has 12 residues. V was pared by 5 bases and J by 13 bases, with 16 bases between. DNA of the CDR3: TGTGCCAGCAGCGGCCCGGTGGCCCCCGAGTATTTT. This codes for CASSGPVAPEYF. Variable domain in full (rest from reference TRBV7-2 and TRBJ2-3): GAGVSQSPSNKVTEKGKDVELRCDPISGHTALYWYRQSLGQGLEFLIYFQGNSAPDKSGLPSDRFSAERTGGSVSTLTIQRTQQEDSAVYLCASSGPVAPEYFGPGTRLTVL.